A single TCR beta chain is shown here with its context. Its specificity is not known. The related graft donor's blood sample was taken on the day of bone marrow donation. This CDR3 comprises 15 residues. V lost 2 bases, J lost 1 base, and 12 bases lay in between. Germline-derived CDR1 and CDR2 are SGHDT and YYEEEE. This sample is part of a study of T cells after posttransplantation cyclophosphamide. This table comes from immunoSEQ multiplex PCR, and its TCRdb copy is limited to in-frame clones, with some not included. This sample has around 35,000 clones, each found more than once. Study-level results: Recipient CMV seropositivity and CMV reactivation strongly tracked TRB clonality. Donor-recipient repertoire similarity was low at 1-2 months, rising over year one. TRB overlap between skin or GI tissue T cells and blood was limited.

Sequences were obtained from PBMCs. This TCR derives from a woman between 50 and 59 years old in good health and a related stem cell transplant donor. This rearrangement joins TRBV5-6 to TRBJ1-1; D may be TRBD1 (6 bases). The CDR3 bases are TGTGCCAGCAGCTTATACGACAGGTCGAACACTGAAGCTTTCTTT. Its translation: CASSLYDRSNTEAFF.